This T cell receptor beta chain was identified during a study of blood T cell repertoires in COVID-19. For the study at large: Material from acute and convalescent COVID-19 was sourced from the United States, Italy and Spain.

Germline lookup yields CDR1 MGHRA and CDR2 YSYEKL. V shed 2 bases and J shed 8 bases, with 9 bases lying between them. This CDR3 region has 12 residues. Assay: immunoSEQ multiplex PCR; the TCRdb copy retains only in-frame clones and omits some. The sample records around 110,000 clones, 71% being singletons. Material for sequencing was peripheral blood. The source of this sequence is a human donor with acute or convalescent COVID-19. The donor label of this sample is uncertain. The J gene is TRBJ1-2, the V gene TRBV4-1; D ambiguous. The CDR3 sequence is CASSQYANGYTF. Here the CDR3 DNA reads TGCGCCAGCAGCCAATATGCGAACGGCTACACCTTC.